Listed below are T cell receptor beta chains from one sample, sequenced in a study of T-cell memory formation after mild COVID-19. Each CDR3 protein is one row after TCRdb ran MiXCR on the 5' RACE reads. The sample consists of about half a million distinct CDR3 sequences, 15% to 20% of them appearing once. Sequenced input: PBMCs or a T cell subset sorted from them (not recorded which). Receptors were obtained from an adult woman who had mild COVID-19 (a few samples of this study predate the infection). Cell type and time point are not known. Each CDR3 is given with its conserved first and last residue.

TRBJ2-3 | TRBV5-1 | CASSLETGVRTDTQYF
TRBJ2-1 | TRBV3-1 | CASSEGGSSYNEQFF
TRBJ2-3 | TRBV7-9 | CASSQYRGSTDTQYF
TRBJ2-1 | TRBV12-3/TRBV12-4 | CASRREEGYNEQFF
TRBJ2-7 | TRBV7-2 | CASSLDLRYEQYF
TRBJ2-7 | TRBV27 | CASSPRLAGAYEQYF
TRBJ2-1 | TRBV7-2 | CASSLTSGRPEQFF
TRBJ2-3 | TRBV5-1 | CASSSVLGQGGKSTDTQYF
TRBJ1-6 | TRBV27 | CASRRTGVGLGGSPLHF
TRBJ2-3 | TRBV12-3/TRBV12-4 | CASSLAVRTVTDTQYF
TRBJ2-7 | TRBV7-3 | CASSSGTARMYF
TRBJ2-7 | TRBV7-2 | CASSLIYVAGLSYEQYF
TRBJ2-7 | TRBV18 | CARRQGPRFYEQYF
TRBJ1-1 | TRBV6-1 | CASSGTGLTEAFF
TRBJ1-1 | TRBV3-1 | CASSYGAVEAFF
TRBJ1-5 | TRBV3-1 | CASSQAKGSVVNQPQHF
TRBJ1-4 | TRBV7-9 | CASTSGGTYEKLFF
TRBJ2-7 | TRBV10-3 | CAISRTSGSYEQYF
TRBJ2-7 | TRBV5-1 | CASSLVGDPAYEQYF
TRBJ1-1 | TRBV25-1 | CASSEAGSNTEAFF
TRBJ1-1 | TRBV2 | CASSETIRDRGPTDTEAFF
TRBJ2-3 | TRBV20-1 | CSARKGKGGTDTQYF
TRBJ1-2 | TRBV27 | CASSQTGLGLGYTF
TRBJ2-7 | TRBV2 | CASRKDGLAGEQYF
TRBJ2-1 | TRBV7-2 | CASSRDRGNNEQFF
TRBJ2-1 | TRBV27 | CASMGQGMNEQFF
TRBJ2-7 | TRBV5-1 | CASSTGLAGDYEQYF
TRBJ1-1 | TRBV6-2/TRBV6-3 | CASSYQFPEAFF
TRBJ2-3 | TRBV4-3 | CASSQDQVTDTQYF
TRBJ2-1 | TRBV19 | CASSLAGLYGEQFF
TRBJ2-1 | TRBV4-1 | CASSQFPQGSGEQFF
TRBJ2-3 | TRBV20-1 | CSARAYNSGRSLTDTQYF
TRBJ2-1 | TRBV29-1 | CSALGWGITYNEQFF
TRBJ2-3 | TRBV7-2 | CASSLVGTLMGDTQYF
TRBJ2-3 | TRBV5-1 | CASAAGPPREDTQYF
TRBJ1-6 | TRBV6-5 | CASSLVARGSGNSPLHF
TRBJ2-5 | TRBV20-1 | CSARGPGQGETQYF
TRBJ2-1 | TRBV12-3/TRBV12-4 | CASRPTSGGPQNEQFF
TRBJ2-7 | TRBV7-2 | CASSSRDTYEQYF
TRBJ1-2 | TRBV24-1 | CATSDLGQRYGYTF
TRBJ2-3 | TRBV9 | CASSVVEGSPGTQYF
TRBJ1-2 | TRBV29-1 | CSVQMNAGAAYYGYTF
TRBJ2-7 | TRBV11-2 | CASSLGLTATYEQYF
TRBJ2-1 | TRBV7-3 | CASSLGVAGDPHQFF
TRBJ2-1 | TRBV4-3 | CASSQRGRGSGSGHEQFF
TRBJ2-3 | TRBV27 | CASSGALQRTDTQYF
TRBJ2-1 | TRBV9 | CASSGGGLSYNEQFF
TRBJ2-4 | TRBV21-1 | CASQHPGQKGKKIAKNIQYF
TRBJ1-2 | TRBV7-9 | CASSLTIDYGYTF
TRBJ2-7 | TRBV14 | CASSQGRGQGWYEQYF
TRBJ2-7 | TRBV7-2 | CASSLAGGAGYEQYF
TRBJ1-5 | TRBV20-1 | CSASPVLGAGGQPQHF
TRBJ2-5 | TRBV24-1 | CATARAGTGDFRETQYF
TRBJ1-1 | TRBV9 | CASSTSPKSQAFF
TRBJ2-1 | TRBV5-1 | CASSTRAASNEQFF